Below are 27 T cell receptor beta chains sequenced from a single sample in a study of chemoradiotherapy in HPV16-positive cancers. Only in-frame clones appear in the TCRdb table, and some are missing; sequencing was by immunoSEQ multiplex PCR. The sample holds 25,000 to 30,000 clones, approximately 90% seen once. The sequencing used blood, collected from a patient who underwent chemoradiotherapy. Receptors originate from a human donor with HPV-associated anogenital cancer.

The gene calls are TRBV6-1 and TRBJ1-5; 9 bases match TRBD1. CDR1 and CDR2 (germline): MNHNS, SASEGT. V shed 7 bases and J 5 bases; nucleotides not matched to a gene: 6. This CDR3 is 14 amino acids long. The CDR3 DNA reads TGTGCCAGCACCGCGGGACAGGGCTATCAGCCCCAGCATTTT. This encodes CASTAGQGYQPQHF.

The rearrangement joins TRBV7-9 to TRBJ1-2; no clear D gene. Looked up from germline, CDR1 is SEHNR and CDR2 is FQNEAQ (reference sequence). Trimming took 1 base from V and 8 from J, leaving 17 bases between them. The CDR3 has 15 residues. As DNA, the CDR3 is TGTGCCAGCAGCTTAGTTCCGAGGACGACGACCGGCTACACCTTC. It encodes CASSLVPRTTTGYTF. The full variable domain, in which reference TRBV7-9 and TRBJ1-2 provide the parts outside the CDR3, is DTGVSQNPRHKITKRGQNVTFRCDPISEHNRLYWYRQTLGQGPEFLTYFQNEAQLEKSRLLSDRFSAERPKGSFSTLEIQRTEQGDSAMYLCASSLVPRTTTGYTFGSGTRLTVV.

This clone was found once. This chain's CDR3 is CAWSVLSPTGELFF. In nucleotides, the CDR3 is TGTGCCTGGAGTGTACTGTCCCCGACCGGGGAGCTGTTTTTT. This chain uses TRBV30 with TRBJ2-2; D is undetermined. This CDR3 has 14 amino acids. Germline-derived CDR1 and CDR2 are GTSNPN and SVGIG (reference sequence). Trimming removed 0 bases from V and 5 bases from J, with 10 bases in between.

The V and J genes are TRBV4-2 and TRBJ2-1, with D unclear. The CDR3 covers 13 residues. CDR1 LGHNA and CDR2 YNFKEQ come from the germline V gene. V lost 3 bases and J 6 bases, leaving 9 bases between the germline ends. In nucleotides, the CDR3 is TGTGCCAGCAGCCACCAACTGGGCAATGAGCAGTTCTTC. This encodes CASSHQLGNEQFF.

The chain recombines TRBV7-3 with TRBJ2-1; the D gene is possibly TRBD2 (5 bases). The CDR3 has 15 residues. Per germline, CDR1 SGHTA and CDR2 FQGTGA. The V gene lost 1 base and the J gene lost 1 base, with 8 bases spanning the gap. CDR3 nucleotide sequence: TGTGCCAGCAGCTTAAGTCCGGGGTCCTACAATGAGCAGTTCTTC. As protein: CASSLSPGSYNEQFF.

There are a few counts of this clone. This chain uses TRBV2 with TRBJ1-2, with 8 nucleotides matching TRBD1. CDR1 and CDR2 from the germline V gene are SNHLY and FYNNEI. The CDR3 has 12 amino acids. V lost 8 bases and J lost 3; bases outside the gene matches: 2. CDR3 loop: CASPQGDYGYTF. The CDR3 DNA reads TGTGCCAGCCCACAGGGGGACTATGGCTACACCTTC.

Worth noting for this clone: The germline gene is not matched at one end of the junction; a read error may be the cause. This chain links TRBV7-8 with TRBJ1-1, with TRBD1 matching 10 bases. The CDR3 covers 13 residues. The germline CDR1 and CDR2 sequences are SGHVS and FQNEAQ. The DNA for the CDR3 is TGCCTGGGGACAGGGGCGATGAACACTGAAGCTTTCTTT. Protein: CLGTGAMNTEAFF.

The CDR3 bases are TGTGCCAGCATAGGCCTAGCGGCTTCCTACGAGCAGTACTTC. Encoded protein: CASIGLAASYEQYF. The V and J genes are TRBV2 and TRBJ2-7, with TRBD2 matching over 7 bases. The germline V gene encodes CDR1 SNHLY and CDR2 FYNNEI. V trimming: 7 bases; J trimming: 1 base; junction bases outside the gene matches: 7. This CDR3 comprises 14 residues.

The chain links TRBV18 to TRBJ2-2; D unclear. CDR3 length: 15 amino acids. Trimming took off 3 bases at V and 0 bases at J, with 8 bases between the two ends. The germline V gene has CDR1 KGHSH and CDR2 LQKENI. The CDR3 DNA is TGTGCCAGCTCACCCTCGGTTGCGAACACCGGGGAGCTGTTTTTT. Encoded protein: CASSPSVANTGELFF.

J is TRBJ1-3 and V is TRBV6-6; no clear D. The germline gives CDR1 MNHNY, CDR2 SVGAGI (reference sequence). There are 11 residues in the CDR3. V was shortened by 6 bases and J by 4 bases, with 4 bases between the two germline ends. CDR3 in amino acids: CASRAGNTIYF. The CDR3 DNA sequence: TGTGCCAGCAGGGCCGGAAACACCATATATTTT.

The count of this clone is one. J is TRBJ2-2 and V is TRBV6-5, with D unresolved. The length of the CDR3 is 13 residues. V lost 6 bases and J lost 1, with 6 bases in between. CDR1 is MNHEY, CDR2 SVGAGI, per germline. In DNA form, the CDR3 reads TGTGCCAGCAGGCAGCGGAACACCGGGGAGCTGTTTTTT. It translates to CASRQRNTGELFF.

The gene calls are TRBV5-5 and TRBJ2-1; 7 nucleotides align to TRBD1. This CDR3 is 15 amino acids long. The V and J ends lost 4 bases and 2 bases, in that order; junction bases with no gene match: 6. The germline V gene has CDR1 SGHKS and CDR2 YYEKEE (reference sequence). DNA of the CDR3: TGTGCCAGCAGCGGACCGGGACAGACCTACAATGAGCAGTTCTTC. Translating it yields CASSGPGQTYNEQFF.

The genes are TRBV28 and TRBJ1-1; TRBD1 matches at 7 bases. CDR1 and CDR2 from the germline V gene are MDHEN and SYDVKM. Trimming removed 6 bases from V and 2 bases from J; junction bases left unmatched: 6. CDR3 length equals 14 residues. The DNA for the CDR3 is TGTGCCAGCAGGCCAGGGGGTGTTAACACTGAAGCTTTCTTT. Translating gives CASRPGGVNTEAFF.

J is TRBJ1-2 and V is TRBV7-9, with TRBD1 matching over 8 bases. This CDR3 spans 15 amino acids. Germline-derived CDR1 and CDR2 are SEHNR and FQNEAQ (reference sequence). V lost 1 base and J lost 3; bases outside the gene matches: 4. The CDR3 here is CASSLVGQGYYGYTF. Here the CDR3 DNA reads TGTGCCAGCAGCTTAGTCGGACAGGGTTACTATGGCTACACCTTC. Using reference TRBV7-9 and TRBJ1-2 for the parts outside the CDR3, the full variable domain is DTGVSQNPRHKITKRGQNVTFRCDPISEHNRLYWYRQTLGQGPEFLTYFQNEAQLEKSRLLSDRFSAERPKGSFSTLEIQRTEQGDSAMYLCASSLVGQGYYGYTFGSGTRLTVV.

The chain joins TRBV14 to TRBJ2-3; TRBD1 matches at 8 bases. V lost 4 bases to trimming and J lost 3 bases; unmatched junction nucleotides: 9. The CDR3 has 16 residues. Germline V gene data show CDR1 as SGHDN and CDR2 as FVKESK. For the CDR3, the DNA is TGTGCCAGCAGCCGCCCCCTAAACAGGGGGACAGATACGCAGTATTTT. Its protein product is CASSRPLNRGTDTQYF.

The rearrangement uses TRBV29-1 and TRBJ1-1, with no clear D. CDR3 length equals 12 residues. V shed 3 bases and J shed 1 base, with 6 bases lying between them. Germline-derived CDR1 and CDR2 are SQVTM and ANQGSEA. CDR3 bases: TGCAGCGTTGAGTCTGGGAACACTGAAGCTTTCTTT. Protein sequence: CSVESGNTEAFF.

CDR3 amino acids: CASSLSPSGGIYQETQYF. The CDR3 nucleotides are TGCGCCAGCAGCTTGTCTCCTAGCGGGGGAATCTACCAAGAGACCCAGTACTTC. The chain couples TRBV5-1 to TRBJ2-5; 10 bases are a match to TRBD2. Germline trimming cut 1 base from V and 0 bases from J; bases unmatched to any gene: 9. This CDR3 is 18 amino acids long. Germline assignment: CDR1 SGHRS and CDR2 YFSETQ.

The rearrangement uses TRBV10-3 and TRBJ1-3; the D is unclear. The V and J ends lost 4 bases and 2 bases respectively, with 3 bases between them. The CDR3 extends over 12 amino acids. Germline V gene data show CDR1 as ENHRY and CDR2 as SYGVKD. In DNA form, the CDR3 reads TGTGCCATCAGTGGTACTGGAAACACCATATATTTT. It translates to CAISGTGNTIYF.

The CDR3 spells CASSSWDSSSGANVLTF. In DNA, the CDR3 is TGTGCCAGCAGTTCTTGGGACAGTAGCTCTGGGGCCAACGTCCTGACTTTC. The chain joins TRBV27 to TRBJ2-6; 7 nucleotides agree with TRBD1. The CDR3 has 17 residues. The V gene's germline CDR1 is MNHEY and CDR2 SMNVEV (reference sequence). V lost 4 bases and J lost 0; bases outside the gene matches: 6.

This chain links TRBV7-2 with TRBJ1-2; the D gene is possibly TRBD1 (6 bases). This CDR3 is 15 amino acids long. Per germline, CDR1 SGHTA and CDR2 FQGNSA. The V gene lost 5 bases and the J gene lost 1 base, with 14 bases spanning the gap. The CDR3 loop reads CASSPHRAVNYGYTF. CDR3 DNA: TGTGCCAGCAGCCCACACAGGGCGGTTAACTATGGCTACACCTTC.

The chain has TRBV19 and TRBJ1-1, with unresolved D. CDR1 and CDR2 from the germline V gene are LNHDA and SQIVND (reference sequence). The CDR3 length is 14 residues. The V gene lost 5 bases and the J gene lost 4 bases, with 14 bases spanning the gap. CDR3 region: CASSPFSAGTEAFF. The CDR3 nucleotides read TGTGCCAGTAGTCCGTTTAGCGCGGGCACTGAAGCTTTCTTT.

The rearrangement links TRBV5-1 to TRBJ2-3, with 7 bases matching TRBD2. The CDR3 consists of 15 residues. V shed 0 bases and J 2 bases; nucleotides not matched to a gene: 3. Germline CDR1 SGHRS, CDR2 YFSETQ. CDR3 nucleotide sequence: TGCGCCAGCAGCTTGGGGCTAGCGGACACAGATACGCAGTATTTT. Protein: CASSLGLADTDTQYF.

This rearrangement joins TRBV6-1 to TRBJ2-7; TRBD2 is a possible D gene (6 bases). The germline V gene has CDR1 MNHNS and CDR2 SASEGT. The CDR3 runs 16 residues. Trimming removed 1 base at V and 6 bases at J, with 19 bases between. In nucleotides, the CDR3 is TGTGCCAGCAGTGAAGAATGGGCAGGGAGGAGGTCCGAGCAGTACTTC. Amino acids: CASSEEWAGRRSEQYF.

J is TRBJ2-3 and V is TRBV6-5; TRBD1 matches 8 bases. Unmatched junction bases numbered 7, after V lost 6 bases and J lost 5 bases. Germline CDR1 is MNHEY and CDR2 is SVGAGI. This CDR3 region has 14 residues. The CDR3 DNA is TGTGCCAGCAGCTTACAGGGGGATAGAGATACGCAGTATTTT. Amino acids: CASSLQGDRDTQYF.

Written as DNA, the CDR3 is TGTGCCAGCACAGACAGTGAAAAACTAAACTATGGCTACACCTTC. This codes for CASTDSEKLNYGYTF. The J gene is TRBJ1-2, the V gene TRBV2, with D maybe TRBD1 (5 bases). The CDR3 consists of 15 residues. Trimming took off 7 bases at V and 2 bases at J, with 17 bases between the two ends. Germline loops: CDR1 SNHLY, CDR2 FYNNEI.

The V and J genes are TRBV5-4 and TRBJ2-7, with 9 bases identical to TRBD1. The CDR3 covers 16 residues. Trimming at V came to 4 bases and at J to 4 bases, leaving 12 bases not matched to a gene. Germline CDR1 is SGHNT and CDR2 is YYREEE (reference sequence). CDR3 sequence reads: CASSIGQGQAGYEQYF. CDR3 DNA sequence: TGTGCCAGCAGCATAGGACAGGGGCAGGCGGGATACGAGCAGTACTTC.

This chain connects TRBV7-3 to TRBJ2-7, with D maybe TRBD1 (6 bases). Trimming left V 2 bases short and J 6 bases short, with 8 bases between. Germline CDR1 SGHTA, CDR2 FQGTGA. This CDR3 has 12 amino acids. The CDR3 nucleotides read TGTGCCAGCAGCTTAGAACAGGGCGAGCAGTACTTC. Its translation: CASSLEQGEQYF.